The entry below describes one T cell receptor beta chain. This specimen belongs to a study of blood T cell repertoires in COVID-19. The data were produced by immunoSEQ multiplex PCR, yet TCRdb's version contains in-frame clones alone and is incomplete. The sample comprises approximately 330,000 clones, 90% of which are singletons, and around 0.96% rests with the top ten. Germline CDR1 MGHRA, CDR2 YSYEKL. With 1 base removed from V and 2 bases from J, the gap between germline ends came to 17 bases. This CDR3 contains 17 residues. The sequencing input was peripheral blood. This receptor was identified in a woman aged 40-49 years with COVID-19, enrolled during active disease. This chain links TRBV4-1 with TRBJ1-1; D remains unclear. The DNA of the CDR3 is TGCGCCAGCAGCCAAGTCTTCAACACCTCGCCTAACACTGAAGCTTTCTTT. It yields the protein CASSQVFNTSPNTEAFF.